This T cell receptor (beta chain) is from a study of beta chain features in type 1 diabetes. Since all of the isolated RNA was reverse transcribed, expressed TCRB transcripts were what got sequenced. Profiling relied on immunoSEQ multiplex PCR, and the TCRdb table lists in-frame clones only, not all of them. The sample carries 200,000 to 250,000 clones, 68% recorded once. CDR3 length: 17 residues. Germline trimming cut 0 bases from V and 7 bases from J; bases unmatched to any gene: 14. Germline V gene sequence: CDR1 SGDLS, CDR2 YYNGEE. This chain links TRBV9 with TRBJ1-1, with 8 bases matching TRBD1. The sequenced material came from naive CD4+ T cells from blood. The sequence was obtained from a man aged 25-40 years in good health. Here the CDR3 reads CASSVAVTGVQGNEAFF. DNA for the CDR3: TGTGCCAGCAGCGTAGCTGTGACAGGGGTACAGGGAAATGAAGCTTTCTTT.